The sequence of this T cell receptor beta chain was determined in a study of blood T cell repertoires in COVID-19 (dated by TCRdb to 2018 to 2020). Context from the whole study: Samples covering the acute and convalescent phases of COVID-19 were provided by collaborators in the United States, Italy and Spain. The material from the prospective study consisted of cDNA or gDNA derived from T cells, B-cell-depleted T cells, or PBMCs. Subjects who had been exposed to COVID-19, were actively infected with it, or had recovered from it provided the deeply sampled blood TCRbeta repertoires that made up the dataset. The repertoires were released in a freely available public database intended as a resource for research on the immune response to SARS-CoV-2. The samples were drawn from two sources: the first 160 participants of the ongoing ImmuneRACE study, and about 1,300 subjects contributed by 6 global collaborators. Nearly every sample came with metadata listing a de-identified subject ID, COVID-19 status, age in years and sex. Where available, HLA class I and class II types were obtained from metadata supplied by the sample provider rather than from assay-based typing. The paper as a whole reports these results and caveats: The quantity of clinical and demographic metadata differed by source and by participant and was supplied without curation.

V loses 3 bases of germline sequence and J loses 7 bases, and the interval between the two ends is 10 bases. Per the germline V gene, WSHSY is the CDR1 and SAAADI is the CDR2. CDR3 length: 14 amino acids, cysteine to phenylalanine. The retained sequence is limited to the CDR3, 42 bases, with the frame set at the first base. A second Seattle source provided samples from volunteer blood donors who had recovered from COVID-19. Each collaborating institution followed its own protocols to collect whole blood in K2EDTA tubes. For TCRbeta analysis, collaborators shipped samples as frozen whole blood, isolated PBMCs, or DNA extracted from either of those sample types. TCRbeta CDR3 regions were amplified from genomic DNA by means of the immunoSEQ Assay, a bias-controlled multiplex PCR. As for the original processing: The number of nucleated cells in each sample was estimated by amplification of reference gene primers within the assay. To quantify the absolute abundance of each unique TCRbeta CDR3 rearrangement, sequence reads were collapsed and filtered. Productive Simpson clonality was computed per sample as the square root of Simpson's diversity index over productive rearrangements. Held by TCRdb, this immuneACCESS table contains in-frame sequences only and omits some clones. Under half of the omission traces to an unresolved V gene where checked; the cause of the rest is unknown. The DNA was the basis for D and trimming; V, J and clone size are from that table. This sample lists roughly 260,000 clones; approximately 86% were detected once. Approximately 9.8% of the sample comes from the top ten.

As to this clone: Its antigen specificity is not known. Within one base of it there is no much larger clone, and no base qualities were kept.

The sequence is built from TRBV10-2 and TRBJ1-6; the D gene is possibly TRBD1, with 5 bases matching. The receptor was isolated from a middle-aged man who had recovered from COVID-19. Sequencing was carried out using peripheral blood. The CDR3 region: CASSDRVLNSPLHF. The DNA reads TGCGCCAGCAGTGACAGGGTCCTAAATTCACCCCTCCACTTT.